These 14 T cell receptor beta chains were sequenced from one sample in a study of cytomegalovirus exposure and HLA in healthy donors. Assay used: immunoSEQ multiplex PCR; TCRdb lists only in-frame clones, some missing. Here the sample spans a few hundred thousand clones, under 95% being singletons. Sequencing input: PBMCs. The receptors were gathered from a woman under 30 in good health and CMV-seronegative.

The chain combines TRBV11-3 with TRBJ2-3; D perhaps matches TRBD2 (6 bases). Per the germline V gene, CDR1 is SGHNT and CDR2 is YENEEA. The CDR3 has 15 residues. V gave up 2 bases and J gave up 0 bases, with 9 bases separating them. CDR3 protein: CASSLRAGSTDTQYF. CDR3 nucleotides: TGTGCCAGCAGCTTACGGGCGGGAAGCACAGATACGCAGTATTTT.

With regard to this clone: The conserved closing phenylalanine or tryptophan is absent in this CDR3, likely reflecting a read error. The rearrangement uses TRBV27 and TRBJ1-2; 7 bases fit TRBD1. The CDR3 loop spans 16 amino acids. Germline CDR1 and CDR2: MNHEY and SMNVEV (reference sequence). V was pared by 8 bases and J by 1 base, with 13 bases of the junction left unmatched. CDR3 coding DNA: TGTGCCAGCTTGGGACAGTCTTCTGGAGGTAACTATGGCTACACCCTC. Protein product: CASLGQSSGGNYGYTL.

This sequence joins TRBV1 and TRBJ1-5; no DNA check was done on the table's D call, TRBD1. TRBV1 is a documented pseudogene. The CDR3 has 16 amino acids. The CDR3 sequence is CTSSQGRTASNQPQHF. As DNA, the CDR3 is TGCACCAGCAGCCAAGGAAGGACAGCTAGCAATCAGCCCCAGCATTTT.

The genes are TRBV7-9 and TRBJ2-1; 8 bases are shared with TRBD1. CDR3 length equals 15 residues. V lost 5 bases, J lost 1 base, and 4 bases stayed unmatched. Per germline, CDR1 SEHNR and CDR2 FQNEAQ (reference sequence). CDR3 DNA: TGTGCCAGCAGCCGGTACAGGGGGTCCTACAATGAGCAGTTCTTC. It encodes CASSRYRGSYNEQFF.

The chain links TRBV19 to TRBJ2-3; no definite D call. This CDR3 has 12 residues. With 6 bases removed from V and 4 bases from J, the gap between germline ends came to 8 bases. The V gene's germline CDR1 is LNHDA and CDR2 SQIVND (reference sequence). The CDR3 DNA reads as TGTGCCAGTAGATCCTTAGCAGATACGCAGTATTTT. Its translation is CASRSLADTQYF. The full variable domain, with the rest looked up from reference TRBV19 and TRBJ2-3, is DGGITQSPKYLFRKEGQNVTLSCEQNLNHDAMYWYRQDPGQGLRLIYYSQIVNDFQKGDIAEGYSVSREKKESFPLTVTSAQKNPTAFYLCASRSLADTQYFGPGTRLTVL.

The chain has TRBV10-3 and TRBJ1-2, with 12 bases identical to TRBD1. There are 15 residues in the CDR3. The V gene end was trimmed by 6 bases and the J gene end by 0 bases; junction bases not matched to a gene: 2. Germline CDR1 and CDR2: ENHRY and SYGVKD. CDR3 nucleotide sequence: TGTGCCATCAGCCGGGACAGGGGGCCTAACTATGGCTACACCTTC. Amino acid sequence: CAISRDRGPNYGYTF.

This chain joins TRBV18 and TRBJ2-7; D call uncertain. CDR1 and CDR2 (germline): KGHSH, LQKENI. Deletions cut 0 bases from V and 3 bases from J, with 18 bases between. The CDR3 extends over 17 amino acids. Written as DNA, the CDR3 is TGTGCCAGCTCACCACCTTCTACTGGTCGGGTTGGCTACGAGCAGTACTTC. Protein product: CASSPPSTGRVGYEQYF.

As concerns this clone: The sample carries other DNA sequences with the same CDR3. The J gene is TRBJ1-1, the V gene TRBV12-5, with unresolved D. V was cut by 1 base and J by 3 bases, with 6 bases left in between. Germline V gene data show CDR1 as LGHNT and CDR2 as FRNRAP. The CDR3 length is 13 residues. CDR3 DNA sequence: TGTGCTAGTGGTTTGGGAGGAGACACTGAAGCTTTCTTT. Its protein product is CASGLGGDTEAFF.

This chain connects TRBV19 to TRBJ2-7, with 7 bases aligning to TRBD1. The CDR3 sequence is 15 residues long. Losses at the gene ends were 5 bases for V and 6 bases for J; bases not matched to a gene: 13. The germline gives CDR1 LNHDA, CDR2 SQIVND (reference sequence). As DNA, the CDR3 is TGTGCCAGTAGTCTCCGTGGTAGGGGGCCCCTCGAGCAGTACTTC. This translates into CASSLRGRGPLEQYF.

The chain recombines TRBV19 with TRBJ1-1; 7 nucleotides line up with TRBD1. This CDR3 spans 15 amino acids. Germline V gives CDR1 LNHDA, CDR2 SQIVND (reference sequence). After removal of 3 bases from V and 5 bases from J, the junction contained 9 bases not matched to a gene. The CDR3 DNA reads as TGTGCCAGTAGTATTCAAGGGGGCTGGAGGACTGAAGCTTTCTTT. Translating gives CASSIQGGWRTEAFF.

This clone was picked up one time. V usage is TRBV11-2 and J usage is TRBJ2-5; TRBD1 might be the D (6 bases). Trimming stripped 4 bases from V and 1 base from J, with 10 bases between. Germline lookup yields CDR1 SGHAT and CDR2 FQNNGV. This CDR3 has 14 amino acids. CDR3 sequence: CASSSGQIQETQYF. The CDR3 nucleotides read TGTGCCAGCAGCTCCGGACAGATCCAAGAGACCCAGTACTTC.

This CDR3 is CASREGATGEQYF. In DNA, the CDR3 is TGCGCCAGCAGGGAAGGGGCAACGGGCGAGCAGTACTTC. The chain is built from TRBV5-1 and TRBJ2-7; a weak D match, TRBD1 (5 bases). This CDR3 has 13 residues. V was cut by 5 bases and J by 6 bases, with 15 bases left in between. Germline CDR1 SGHRS, CDR2 YFSETQ.

This chain links TRBV5-1 with TRBJ2-1, with 7 bases fitting TRBD2. The V segment lost 2 bases and the J segment 9 bases; nucleotides outside the gene matches: 5. Germline CDR1 reads SGHRS; CDR2 reads YFSETQ. This CDR3 comprises 13 residues. This CDR3 is CASSLPSGVEQFF. The CDR3 coding sequence is TGCGCCAGCAGCTTACCGAGCGGGGTTGAGCAGTTCTTC.

This sequence joins TRBV27 and TRBJ2-5; D remains ambiguous. V shed 3 bases and J shed 3 bases, with 8 bases lying between them. The CDR3 sequence is 13 residues long. Germline CDR1 reads MNHEY; CDR2 reads SMNVEV (reference sequence). CDR3 DNA: TGTGCCAGCAGTTTCACAGTCAAAGAGACCCAGTACTTC. It encodes CASSFTVKETQYF.